This record covers a single TCR beta chain. The sample comes from a study of blood T cell repertoires in COVID-19. Whole-study context: From T cells, B-cell-depleted T cells, or PBMCs came the material, which was cDNA or gDNA.

Sequencing used immunoSEQ multiplex PCR; TCRdb keeps in-frame clones, though not all of them. The sample consists of over 450,000 clones, about 89% of them appearing once. What was sequenced was peripheral blood. This receptor was obtained from a woman in her fifties or sixties with COVID-19, enrolled during active disease.

CDR3 bases: TGTGCCAGCGATAAAGACAGAAACACTGAAGCTTTCTTT. Translated: CASDKDRNTEAFF. V is TRBV19 and J is TRBJ1-1; TRBD1 is a possible D gene (5 bases). Per the germline V gene, CDR1 is LNHDA and CDR2 is SQIVND (reference sequence). Between the trimmed V and J ends, which lost 9 bases and 2 bases, there was a span of 13 bases. The CDR3 covers 13 residues.